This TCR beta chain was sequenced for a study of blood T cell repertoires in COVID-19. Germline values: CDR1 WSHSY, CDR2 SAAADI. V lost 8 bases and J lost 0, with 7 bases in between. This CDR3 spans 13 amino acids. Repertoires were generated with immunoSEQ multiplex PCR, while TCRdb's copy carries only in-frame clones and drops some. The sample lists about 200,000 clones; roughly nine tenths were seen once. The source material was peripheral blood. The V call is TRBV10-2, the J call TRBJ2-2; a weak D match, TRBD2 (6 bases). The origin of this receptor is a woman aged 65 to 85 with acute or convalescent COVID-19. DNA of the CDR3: TGCGCCAGCGGGAGGTCGAACACCGGGGAGCTGTTTTTT. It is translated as CASGRSNTGELFF.